This record concerns one T cell receptor (beta chain) sequence. Antigen: not known. Each sample used at least 6 million PBMCs. A J-beta primer mix and a sample-barcoded 5' primer were used in a second PCR of roughly 7 to 12 cycles. TCRdb ran MiXCR on the 5' RACE reads and lists one entry per CDR3 protein. In the table there are about 650,000 distinct CDR3 sequences, 32% of which are singletons. With 4 bases clipped from V and 10 bases from J, the junction kept 10 bases outside the gene matches. Per the germline V gene, CDR1 is DFQATT and CDR2 is SNEGSKA (reference sequence). This CDR3 has 15 amino acids. This entry belongs to a study of blood T cells in healthy people across ages. Points from the study as a whole: TCR beta diversity, measured per million T cells, fell in a roughly linear way with age.

This chain joins TRBV20-1 and TRBJ2-4, with 13 bases that match TRBD2. The sequenced sample was blood. The sequence derives from a woman of 80 years or more in good health. In nucleotides, the CDR3 is TGCAGTGCTACCACACTAGCGGGAGGGCCGAGTATTCAGTACTTC. It codes for CSATTLAGGPSIQYF.